This T cell receptor (beta chain) was observed in a study of blood T cells in healthy people across ages (dated by TCRdb to the mid-2010s). Turning to the overall study: In model experiments, template switching captured about one uniquely barcoded TCR beta cDNA molecule for every two T cells. The study analyzed two additional independent replicas of 1 million unique cDNA reads from the same blood draw for two donors, one aged 18 to 30 and one aged 80 or older. Age-related changes in TCR beta repertoire diversity were measured in the study by deep sequencing normalized with unique cDNA molecular identifiers. Donors were grouped into four age groups: young (average 16 years), middle-aged (39), aged (62) and long-lived (less than 85).

Regarding this clonotype: Its binding antigen is unknown. Germline is not matched at one junction end, which may reflect a read error.

The germline V gene encodes CDR1 MDHEN and CDR2 SYDVKM. The CDR3 measures 13 amino acids from cysteine to phenylalanine. Only the CDR3 DNA is retained, 39 bases long and in frame from the first base. Broad study findings and their caveats: Observed TCR beta diversity per million T cells fell roughly linearly with age, and a significant reduction was already apparent by age roughly 40. The percentage of naive T cells measured by flow cytometry correlated strongly with observed TCR beta diversity. Compared with the aged group, more naive CD4+ T cells, fewer expanded clones and increased TCR diversity were shown by the long-lived group, suggesting age selection. Total diversity estimates from one million sequenced T cells were considered lower bounds and underestimates. Because profiling used bulk unsorted PBMCs, naive and antigen-experienced compartments could not be compared conclusively. Because donor CMV infection status was unknown, age-related changes in expanded clonotypes were potentially confounded.

The donors were around 39 Caucasian individuals from Russia, aged 6 to 90 years, who were systemically healthy. Each donor gave 8 to 10 milliliters of peripheral blood, drawn into EDTA-treated Vacutainer tubes. Ficoll-Paque density-gradient centrifugation was used to isolate PBMCs, with at least 6 million per sample. Total RNA was extracted from PBMCs with Trizol reagent, with at least 5 micrograms obtained per sample. The percentages of naive CD45RAhigh/CD27high T cells were determined by flow cytometry on a PBMC aliquot from every donor. The library relied on 5' RACE. Sequencing used an Illumina HiSeq 2500. A second 7 to 11 cycle PCR used a sample-barcoded 5' primer and a J-beta primer mix. A template-switch 5' adaptor carrying 12 random nucleotides introduced a unique molecular identifier onto each TCR beta cDNA molecule. Each sample yielded at least 2.5 million CDR3-containing paired-end reads. All of the RNA was converted into first-strand cDNA using the Mint cDNA synthesis kit, with a TRBC-specific oligonucleotide serving as the primer. Following uracil-DNA glycosylase treatment, all cDNA underwent a first 18-cycle PCR with the universal primers M1SS and BC2_uni_R. The original methods were these. For normalization, 1 million high-quality reads, each with a distinct molecular identifier, were randomly selected from each sample. Instead of being binned into consensus sequences, reads with shared molecular identifiers were discarded. CDR3 identification, clonotype clustering and error correction used MiTCR with a Q25 quality threshold and the strictest error-elimination algorithm. A nonparametric unseen species model using Euler transformation provided a lower-bound estimate of total TCR beta diversity. The public reads were run again by TCRdb, first through fastp at Q25 and then through MiXCR, and only productive beta chains were kept. Identical CDR3 protein sequences are pooled into one entry, listed with their most common genes and DNA. The V and J calls reflect TCRdb's pipeline rather than the authors' work. Within this sample are roughly 800,000 distinct CDR3 sequences, with 25% of them counted one time only. The ten largest clonotypes hold more than 3% of the sample.

These data were likewise used in another study, on T cells of mothers and their children. In that second paper, the authors write: The donors were nine systemically healthy Caucasian individuals, made up of three mothers and their six children. cDNA synthesis used all of the extracted RNA, with roughly 1.5 ug of RNA in each 15 ul reaction. Sample barcodes and 2-4 random nucleotides were added via the M1S primer in the second PCR. Over 10 million TCR beta CDR3 reads came from each mother, compared with some 3 million reads from each child. Thymic selection similarly shapes TCR recombination output in related and unrelated pairs, with minor effect from inherited differences. Normalized repertoire overlap was always slightly but never significantly higher in related than unrelated mother-child pairs. With a sensitivity of approximately 100 clones per million clonotypes, no persistent microchimeric T cell clones were detected. To look for features that set related mother-child pairs apart from unrelated individuals, the researchers ran deep NGS to compare the TCR beta repertoires of mothers and children. The mean age was roughly 44 +/- 4 years for the mothers and around 10 +/- 4 years for the children. After adapter ligation with NEBNext reagents, the libraries were sequenced on Illumina HiSeq 2000 with 100+100 nt paired-end reads. To prevent cross-contamination, the mother and child libraries were prepared one month apart and sequenced in separate runs. Each donor had between about 450,000 and 2,100,000 distinct TCR beta clonotypes identified. Naive TCR beta clonotypes were estimated from low-frequency clonotypes matched to each donor's FACS-determined naive share, without sorting.

Recombination linked TRBV28 to TRBJ2-1, and 7 junction bases match TRBD1. This sequence was found in a boy between 5 and 17 years old in good health. Sequencing input: blood. CDR3 protein: CTSRARQGNEQFF. The bases read TGTACCAGCAGGGCCCGACAGGGAAATGAGCAGTTCTTC.